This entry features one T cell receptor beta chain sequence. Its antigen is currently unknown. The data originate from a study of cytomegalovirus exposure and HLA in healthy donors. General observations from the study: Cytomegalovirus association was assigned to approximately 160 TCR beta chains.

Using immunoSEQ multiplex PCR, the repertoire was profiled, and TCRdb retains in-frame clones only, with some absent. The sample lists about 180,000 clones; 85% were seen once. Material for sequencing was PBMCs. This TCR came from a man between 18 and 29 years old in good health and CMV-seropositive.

CDR3: CASSLVTVYNEQFF. CDR3 nucleotide sequence: TGTGCCAGCAGCTTAGTTACAGTATACAATGAGCAGTTCTTC. The V and J genes are TRBV7-9 and TRBJ2-1; unclear D gene. V lost 1 base to trimming and J lost 4 bases, with 8 bases between them. Germline V gene lookup returns CDR1 SEHNR and CDR2 FQNEAQ (reference sequence). The CDR3 loop spans 14 amino acids.